The T cell receptor (beta chain) under discussion was sequenced for a study of OX40 agonist ivuxolimab in advanced cancers. The overall study: Two cutaneous melanoma patients and one hepatocellular carcinoma patient, three in all, had partial responses.

Concerning this clone itself: The target antigen is unknown.

The method was immunoSEQ multiplex PCR; TCRdb's version includes in-frame clones alone and lacks a portion of them. The sample includes approximately 79,000 clones, about nine tenths of them seen just once. Findings of the study overall: Averaging showed that CD8+ T cells had more expanded clones than CD4+ did.

Germline CDR1 is ENHRY and CDR2 is SYGVKD. The CDR3 loop spans 17 amino acids. V was clipped by 3 bases and J by 8 bases; unmatched bases: 15. V usage is TRBV10-3 and J usage is TRBJ2-1, with 8 nucleotides matching TRBD2. Here the sequenced sample was CD4+ or CD8+ T cells sorted from blood, taken in a trial of the OX40 agonist ivuxolimab. The receptor was isolated from an adult with an advanced solid tumor such as melanoma, head and neck, liver or kidney cancer. CDR3 sequence reads: CAISEKRDGGASDEQFF. The CDR3 DNA sequence: TGTGCCATCAGTGAAAAAAGGGACGGGGGGGCTTCCGATGAGCAGTTCTTC.